Listed below are T cell receptor beta chains from one sample, sequenced in a study of regulatory T cells in long-lasting Graves disease. In TCRdb, the multiplex PCR reads were re-called with MiXCR into one record per CDR3 protein. The sample shows about 330,000 distinct CDR3 sequences, 16% of them seen only once. The sample also formed part of further work on T cells in Graves' hyperthyroidism and ophthalmopathy.

The input for sequencing was peripheral blood mononuclear cells (PBMCs), taken at new diagnosis, from a patient treated with antithyroid drugs. The receptors stem from a woman younger than 35 with Graves disease. Both conserved end residues are part of each CDR3. D genes are given only for firm matches. A clone size is listed for some rows: how often the clone was seen (once, few, many), or a class if it is expanded.

j_gene,abundance,len,v_gene,d_gene,CDR3nt,CDR3aa
TRBJ2-7,many,14,TRBV28,TRBD2,TGTGCGACCGAACGGGGGGGGGACTTATACGAGCAGTACTTC,CATERGGDLYEQYF
TRBJ2-7,.,10,TRBV3-1,TRBD2,TGTGCCAGCAGCCAAGATTTAGCGGGATGG,CASSQDLAGW
TRBJ2-1,.,16,TRBV19,.,TGTGCCAGTAGTAACCGTGGAGGGACAGCTCACAATGAGCAGTTCTTC,CASSNRGGTAHNEQFF
TRBJ2-5,many,13,TRBV12-3/TRBV12-4,.,TGTGCCAGCAGCTCCCTCTGGCAAGAGACCCAGTACTTC,CASSSLWQETQYF
TRBJ2-1,.,11,TRBV6-2/TRBV6-3,.,TGTGCCAGCAGTGATACAGGAGAGCAGTTCTTC,CASSDTGEQFF
TRBJ1-2,many,13,TRBV5-1,.,TGCGCCAGCAGGGATGAGGGTAACTATGGCTACACCTTC,CASRDEGNYGYTF
TRBJ1-1,few,14,TRBV5-6,.,TGTGCCAGCAGCGTTCGACTCGGGAACACTGAAGCTTTCTTT,CASSVRLGNTEAFF
TRBJ2-2,.,15,TRBV19,.,TGTGCCAGTAGTATAGTGGGGACACAACCCGGGGAGCTGTTTTTT,CASSIVGTQPGELFF
TRBJ2-1,many,15,TRBV12-3/TRBV12-4,.,TGTGCCAGCAAAGAGGGGTGGGGTTCCTTGTATGAGCAGTTCTTC,CASKEGWGSLYEQFF
TRBJ1-3,many,15,TRBV5-1,.,TGCGCCAGCAGCTTGGGTCAGTTCGGTGGAAACACCATATATTTT,CASSLGQFGGNTIYF
TRBJ1-1,many,14,TRBV5-1,TRBD1,TGTGCCAGCAGCGCGAAACAGGGGGGCACTGAAGCTTTCTTT,CASSAKQGGTEAFF
TRBJ2-7,many,12,TRBV10-1,.,TGCGCCAGCAGTGAGGGAGAGAGGGAGCAGTACTTC,CASSEGEREQYF
TRBJ2-5,.,13,TRBV3-1,.,TGTGCCAGCAGCCAAGGGGGGACTGAGACCCAGTACTTC,CASSQGGTETQYF
TRBJ1-1,few,15,TRBV4-1,.,TGCGCCAGCAGCCCACCTGGGAACCTGGCCACTGAAGCTTTCTTT,CASSPPGNLATEAFF
TRBJ2-3,many,15,TRBV13,.,TGTGCCAGCAGCTTAGTTACGGGACGGACAGATACGCAGTATTTT,CASSLVTGRTDTQYF
TRBJ2-3,few,15,TRBV6-1,TRBD2,TGTGCCAGCAGTGGTAGCGGGGGAGCCACAGATACGCAGTATTTT,CASSGSGGATDTQYF
TRBJ1-5,many,16,TRBV28,TRBD1,TGTGCCAGCAGGCCACCGACCAGGACAGGTAATCAGCCCCAGCATTTT,CASRPPTRTGNQPQHF
TRBJ1-4,.,17,TRBV28,TRBD1,TGTGCCAGCAGGCTTCAGGGGGGGGCCACCTGGAGTGAAAAACTGTTTTTT,CASRLQGGATWSEKLFF
TRBJ1-3,many,15,TRBV12-3/TRBV12-4,.,TGTGCCAGCAGTTTGTCGAGGAACCATGGAAACACCATATATTTT,CASSLSRNHGNTIYF
TRBJ2-1,many,13,TRBV11-2,.,TGTGCCAGCAGCCCAGACTCCTACAATGAGCAGTTCTTC,CASSPDSYNEQFF
TRBJ2-7,.,14,TRBV19,.,TGTGCCAGTAGTATTCGAGGCGCCACCTACGAGCAGTACTTC,CASSIRGATYEQYF
TRBJ2-5,many,13,TRBV3-1,.,TGTGCCAGCAGCCAAGGGACGGGAGAGACCCAGTACTTC,CASSQGTGETQYF
TRBJ2-2,.,14,TRBV5-5,.,TGTGCCAGCATCCCCGGGCCTAACACCGGGGAGCTGTTTTTT,CASIPGPNTGELFF
TRBJ2-6,few,16,TRBV20-1,TRBD1,TGCAGTGCTAGAGGACAGGGGATTGCTGGGGCCAACGTCCTGACTTTC,CSARGQGIAGANVLTF
TRBJ2-5,many,21,TRBV28,TRBD2,TGTGCCAGCAGTTTACGGCAGGCGGGGGAGCCAAGCGGGCGTAACCAAGAGACCCAGTACTTC,CASSLRQAGEPSGRNQETQYF
TRBJ1-2,many,13,TRBV30,TRBD1,TGTGCCTGGAGTGTACAGGGGGCCTATGGCTACACCTTC,CAWSVQGAYGYTF
TRBJ2-1,many,11,TRBV28,.,TGTGCCAGCAGCTTGGGGCGTGAGCAGTTCTTC,CASSLGREQFF
TRBJ2-6,many,19,TRBV5-5,.,TGTGCCAGCAGCTTGGTCGGGTCAGGGGTCCCCTCTGGGGCCAACGTCCTGACTTTC,CASSLVGSGVPSGANVLTF
TRBJ2-6,many,14,TRBV30,.,TGTGCCTGGAGTCCAGCGGTGGGGGCCAACGTCCTGACTTTC,CAWSPAVGANVLTF
TRBJ2-5,few,14,TRBV9,TRBD1,TGTGCCAGCAGCGCGGGACAGGGCCAAGAGACCCAGTACTTC,CASSAGQGQETQYF
TRBJ1-2,many,12,TRBV10-3,.,TGTGCCATCAGCCTCTTGGAGAATGGCTACACCTTC,CAISLLENGYTF
TRBJ1-3,.,16,TRBV13,.,TGTGCCAGCAGCTTGGCGGGGAGGGGCTCTGGAAACACCATATATTTT,CASSLAGRGSGNTIYF
TRBJ2-1,.,14,TRBV6-1,.,TGTGCCAGCAGTGCCCTAGACAGGGAGGATGAGCAGTTCTTC,CASSALDREDEQFF
TRBJ2-7,.,17,TRBV12-3/TRBV12-4,.,TGTGCCAGCAGTTTTAGAGTGGGGGCAGGCCGAACGGTCGAGCAGTACTTC,CASSFRVGAGRTVEQYF
TRBJ1-5,few,14,TRBV19,TRBD1,TGTGCCAGCGGGGACAGGCCTAGCAATCAGCCCCAGCATTTT,CASGDRPSNQPQHF
TRBJ1-5,many,17,TRBV2,.,TGTGCCAGCAGCCTGTGGGAAAGGCCTTCTAGCAATCAGCCCCAGCATTTT,CASSLWERPSSNQPQHF
TRBJ2-5,.,17,TRBV20-1,.,TGCAGTGCTAGAGCTTGGGGGCTAGGGGGGGAGCAAGAGACCCAGTACTTC,CSARAWGLGGEQETQYF
TRBJ2-1,.,17,TRBV18,.,TGTGCCAGCTCACCACGGGTCCCCAGTTCGGGCTCCAATGAGCAGTTCTTC,CASSPRVPSSGSNEQFF
TRBJ1-6,few,15,TRBV2,.,TGTGCCAGCGGAAAAGACCCTATAAATAATTCACCCCTCCACTTT,CASGKDPINNSPLHF
TRBJ1-5,many,15,TRBV28,.,TGTGCCAGCAGTTTCGGACAGCCTAGCAATCAGCCCCAGCATTTT,CASSFGQPSNQPQHF
TRBJ2-2,many,17,TRBV6-1,.,TGTGCCAGCAGCGACCCCGCTGGGTGGTCTCGGCGAAGGGAGCTGTTTTTT,CASSDPAGWSRRRELFF
TRBJ1-5,many,16,TRBV12-3/TRBV12-4,.,TGTGCCAGCAGTAAAAGTGGGGCATTTGGCAATCAGCCCCAGCATTTT,CASSKSGAFGNQPQHF
TRBJ2-4,few,13,TRBV7-9,.,TGTGCCAGCAGCGCCAGCCGAGGGTCCATTCAGTACTTC,CASSASRGSIQYF
TRBJ1-4,few,15,TRBV5-4,.,TGTGCCAGCAGCTTGTCGTGGCAGCCAAATGAAAAACTGTTTTTT,CASSLSWQPNEKLFF
TRBJ2-4,few,14,TRBV20-1,TRBD1,TGCAGTGCCAGACAGGGGGCGGCCAAAAACATTCAGTACTTC,CSARQGAAKNIQYF
TRBJ1-1,many,13,TRBV7-9,.,TGTGCCAGCAGCTCCGGACGAAGCACTGAAGCTTTCTTT,CASSSGRSTEAFF
TRBJ2-1,many,15,TRBV3-1,TRBD2,TGTGCCAGCAGCCGGACTAGCGGGAGCGACAATGAGCAGTTCTTC,CASSRTSGSDNEQFF
TRBJ2-3,few,16,TRBV9,.,TGTGCCAGCAGCGCAGGGTCCTTCCCTAGCACAGATACGCAGTATTTT,CASSAGSFPSTDTQYF